These 16 T cell receptor beta chains were all obtained from the same sample, sequenced in a study of T cell responses to AZD1222 COVID-19 vaccine (dated by TCRdb to about 2021). Libraries were constructed by the immunoSEQ multiplex PCR assay. TCRdb re-hosts the immuneACCESS table, in-frame sequences only. Its copies lack some clones; in the studies checked, an unresolved V gene accounts for under half of them, and the cause for the rest is not known. The sample records about 190,000 clones, roughly 92% of which are singletons. 1% to 1.5% of the sample is in the top ten clones. The sample's time point label, decoded: baseline before first vaccination. The sample here was peripheral blood, taken on day 0 of AZD1222 vaccination. These receptors originate from an adult in good health.

The DNA for the CDR3 is TGTGCCAGCGGACGCCCCCAATATGGCTACACCTTC. As protein: CASGRPQYGYTF. The chain couples TRBV3-1 (or the pseudogene TRBV3-2) to TRBJ1-2; D is unresolved. From germline, CDR1 is LGHDT and CDR2 YNNKEL (reference sequence). V was trimmed by 8 bases and J by 5 bases, leaving 12 bases between them. This CDR3 contains 12 residues.

The chain has TRBV7-8 and TRBJ2-2; 9 positions agree with TRBD2. CDR1 SGHVS and CDR2 FQNEAQ come from the germline V gene. The CDR3 has 17 residues. V was clipped by 3 bases and J by 1 base; unmatched bases: 6. The DNA of the CDR3 is TGTGCCAGCAGCTTCCGTCCTAGCGGGGTGAACACCGGGGAGCTGTTTTTT. Its protein is CASSFRPSGVNTGELFF.

The chain is built from TRBV5-1 and TRBJ2-5; 11 positions agree with TRBD2. CDR3 size: 15 residues. Germline assignment: CDR1 SGHRS and CDR2 YFSETQ. The V and J ends lost 4 bases and 4 bases, in that order; junction bases with no gene match: 6. CDR3 protein: CASSIIAGGLETQYF. The CDR3 coding sequence is TGCGCCAGCAGCATCATAGCGGGGGGGTTAGAGACCCAGTACTTC.

This sequence joins TRBV7-9 and TRBJ1-5, with D unclear. V shed 8 bases and J shed 0 bases, with 20 bases lying between them. This CDR3 has 17 amino acids. Germline loops: CDR1 SEHNR, CDR2 FQNEAQ (reference sequence). For the CDR3, the DNA is TGTGCCAGCCCTCCGCTAAGGGTTCCTCATAGCAATCAGCCCCAGCATTTT. Protein product: CASPPLRVPHSNQPQHF. Based on the CDR3 plus reference TRBV7-9 and TRBJ1-5, the full variable domain is DTGVSQNPRHKITKRGQNVTFRCDPISEHNRLYWYRQTLGQGPEFLTYFQNEAQLEKSRLLSDRFSAERPKGSFSTLEIQRTEQGDSAMYLCASPPLRVPHSNQPQHFGDGTRLSIL.

This clone was observed once. The chain joins TRBV5-1 to TRBJ2-3; the match to TRBD1 covers 10 bases. Trimming took 0 bases from V and 2 from J; bases not matched to a gene: 3. CDR3 length equals 16 residues. Germline V gene lookup returns CDR1 SGHRS and CDR2 YFSETQ. The CDR3: CASSLGGQGSTDTQYF. The CDR3, as DNA: TGCGCCAGCAGCTTGGGGGGACAGGGGTCCACAGATACGCAGTATTTT. Full variable domain (rest looked up from reference TRBV5-1 and TRBJ2-3): KAGVTQTPRYLIKTRGQQVTLSCSPISGHRSVSWYQQTPGQGLQFLFEYFSETQRNKGNFPGRFSGRQFSNSRSEMNVSTLELGDSALYLCASSLGGQGSTDTQYFGPGTRLTVL.

The rearrangement joins TRBV7-9 to TRBJ1-1; maybe TRBD1 (5 bases). From germline, CDR1 is SEHNR and CDR2 FQNEAQ (reference sequence). Trimming removed 1 base at V and 8 bases at J, with 14 bases between. This CDR3 is 14 amino acids long. The CDR3 loop is CASSLGGQPLEAFF. CDR3 nucleotides: TGTGCCAGCAGCTTAGGGGGCCAACCCCTGGAAGCTTTCTTT.

The rearrangement links TRBV18 to TRBJ1-1; D might be TRBD1 (5 bases). V lost 6 bases, J lost 5 bases, and 16 bases lay in between. This CDR3 spans 14 amino acids. Per germline, CDR1 KGHSH and CDR2 LQKENI. CDR3 region: CASSWGGARTEAFF. CDR3 sequence (DNA): TGTGCCAGCTCCTGGGGGGGTGCGAGAACTGAAGCTTTCTTT.

The rearrangement links TRBV5-1 to TRBJ1-2; D gene ambiguous. This CDR3 is built from 16 residues. The V and J ends lost 3 bases and 2 bases respectively, with 17 bases between them. Germline assignment: CDR1 SGHRS and CDR2 YFSETQ. The CDR3 DNA sequence: TGCGCCAGCAGCTCCGGAGGGAAGGATAGGAACTATGGCTACACCTTC. This sequence encodes CASSSGGKDRNYGYTF.

The chain is built from TRBV4-1 and TRBJ2-5; TRBD2 aligns across 14 bases. Germline V CDR1 and CDR2: MGHRA, YSYEKL. The trim removed 4 bases at V and 3 bases at J, leaving 1 base unmatched. CDR3 length: 15 residues. The CDR3 is CASSRGLAGEETQYF. Written as DNA, the CDR3 is TGCGCCAGCAGCCGGGGACTAGCGGGGGAAGAGACCCAGTACTTC.

The chain links TRBV5-6 to TRBJ1-4; tentative D call: TRBD1 (6 bases). The CDR3 has 15 amino acids. V was pared by 5 bases and J by 6 bases, with 17 bases between. CDR1 SGHDT and CDR2 YYEEEE come from the germline V gene. For the CDR3, the DNA is TGTGCCAGCAGAGGAAGGGGGGCGGAGGATGAAAAACTGTTTTTT. This codes for CASRGRGAEDEKLFF.

The chain is built from TRBV6-5 and TRBJ1-1; TRBD1 is a possible D gene (5 bases). Germline values: CDR1 MNHEY, CDR2 SVGAGI. Trimming stripped 4 bases from V and 5 bases from J, with 17 bases between. The CDR3 runs to 15 residues. The CDR3 region has the DNA TGTGCCAGCAGTTCCCTAGAAGGGGCAGGAACTGAAGCTTTCTTT. It codes for CASSSLEGAGTEAFF.

This clone has more than one count but fewer than ten. Other DNA sequences in the same sample also yield this CDR3. This rearrangement joins TRBV7-2 to TRBJ2-5; D is undetermined. The germline gives CDR1 SGHTA, CDR2 FQGNSA. The CDR3 totals 11 residues. Trimming left V 3 bases short and J 5 bases short, with 4 bases between. The CDR3 sequence: CASSFSETQYF. CDR3 nucleotide sequence: TGTGCCAGCAGCTTTTCGGAGACCCAGTACTTC.

The genes are TRBV3-1 (or the pseudogene TRBV3-2) and TRBJ1-3; the D gene is possibly TRBD1 (5 bases). Germline CDR1 and CDR2: LGHDT and YNNKEL (reference sequence). The ends were cut back, 0 bases at V and 4 bases at J, with 10 bases in the middle. The length of the CDR3 is 15 residues. The CDR3 loop is CASSQEEGLGNTIYF. Here the CDR3 DNA reads TGTGCCAGCAGCCAAGAGGAGGGGCTCGGAAACACCATATATTTT.

This chain uses TRBV9 with TRBJ2-7, with D possibly TRBD2 on 6 matching bases. Trimming left V 0 bases short and J 2 bases short, with 12 bases between. Germline V lookup: CDR1 SGDLS, CDR2 YYNGEE. The CDR3 consists of 15 residues. The CDR3 protein is CASSVDAGSAYEQYF. For the CDR3, the DNA is TGTGCCAGCAGCGTAGATGCGGGATCCGCCTACGAGCAGTACTTC.

This clone has only one observation. The V call is TRBV6-6, the J call TRBJ2-1, with D perhaps TRBD2 (7 bases). The V end lost 0 bases, the J end lost 9 bases, and 18 bases lay between the germline ends. There are 16 residues in the CDR3. In germline, CDR1 is MNHNY, CDR2 SVGAGI (reference sequence). The CDR3 reads CASSYSRGGGLSEQFF. The CDR3, as DNA: TGTGCCAGCAGTTACTCGAGAGGGGGGGGGCTGAGTGAGCAGTTCTTC.

The rearrangement links TRBV6-5 to TRBJ2-7, with 7 positions matching TRBD2. Trimming at V came to 7 bases and at J to 2 bases, leaving 5 bases not matched to a gene. The CDR3 is 13 residues long. In germline, CDR1 is MNHEY, CDR2 SVGAGI. The CDR3 here is CASTRGDTYEQYF. In nucleotides, the CDR3 is TGTGCCAGCACCCGGGGGGATACCTACGAGCAGTACTTC.